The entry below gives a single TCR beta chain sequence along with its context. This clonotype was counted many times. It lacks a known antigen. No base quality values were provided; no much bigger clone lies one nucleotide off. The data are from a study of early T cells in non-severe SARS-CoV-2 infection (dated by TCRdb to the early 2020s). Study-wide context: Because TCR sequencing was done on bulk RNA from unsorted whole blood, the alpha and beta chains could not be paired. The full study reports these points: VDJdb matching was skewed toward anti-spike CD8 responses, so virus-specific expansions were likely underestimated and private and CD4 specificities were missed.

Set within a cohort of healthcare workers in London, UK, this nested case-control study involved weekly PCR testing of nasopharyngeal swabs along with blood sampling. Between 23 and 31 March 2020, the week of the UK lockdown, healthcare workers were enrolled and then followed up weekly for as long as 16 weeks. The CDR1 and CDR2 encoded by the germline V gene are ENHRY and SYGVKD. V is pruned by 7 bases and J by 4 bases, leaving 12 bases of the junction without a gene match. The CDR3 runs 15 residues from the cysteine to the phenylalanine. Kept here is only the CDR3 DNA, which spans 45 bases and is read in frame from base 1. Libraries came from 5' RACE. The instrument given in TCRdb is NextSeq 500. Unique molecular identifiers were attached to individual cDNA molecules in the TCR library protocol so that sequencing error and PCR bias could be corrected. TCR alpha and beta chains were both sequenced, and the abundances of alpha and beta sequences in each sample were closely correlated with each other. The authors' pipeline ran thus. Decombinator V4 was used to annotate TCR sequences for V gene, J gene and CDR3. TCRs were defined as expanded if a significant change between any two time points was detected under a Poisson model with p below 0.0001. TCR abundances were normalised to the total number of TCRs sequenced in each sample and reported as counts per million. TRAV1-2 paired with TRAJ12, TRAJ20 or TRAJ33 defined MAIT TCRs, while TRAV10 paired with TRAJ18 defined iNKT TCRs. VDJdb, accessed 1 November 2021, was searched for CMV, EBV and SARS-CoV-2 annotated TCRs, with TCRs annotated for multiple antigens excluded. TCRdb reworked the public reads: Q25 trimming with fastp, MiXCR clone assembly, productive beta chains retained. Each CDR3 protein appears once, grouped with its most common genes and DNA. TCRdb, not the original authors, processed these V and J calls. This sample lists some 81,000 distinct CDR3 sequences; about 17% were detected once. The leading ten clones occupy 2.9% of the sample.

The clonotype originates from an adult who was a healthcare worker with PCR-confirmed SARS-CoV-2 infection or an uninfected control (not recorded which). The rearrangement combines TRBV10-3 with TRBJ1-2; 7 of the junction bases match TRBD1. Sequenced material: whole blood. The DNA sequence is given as TGTGCCATCACCGCGCAGACAGGGTCTAGCTATGGCTACACCTTC. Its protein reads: CAITAQTGSSYGYTF.